Listed below are T cell receptor beta chains from one sample, sequenced in a study of cytomegalovirus exposure and HLA in healthy donors. Generated by immunoSEQ multiplex PCR, the TCRdb table keeps only in-frame clones and is missing some. Seen here are more than 75,000 clones, more than 85% observed once, and the top ten hold about 0.68%. Sample: PBMCs. The receptors here all came from a man younger than 35 in good health and CMV-seronegative. The CDR3 runs from the conserved cysteine through the conserved F or W. The D gene is left open where the match is weak.

TRBJ2-7 | TRBV6-6 | TRBD1 | TGTGCCAGCAGTTTCCGGGACAGGGGGCGCGAGCAGTACTTC | CASSFRDRGREQYF
TRBJ1-5 | TRBV7-9 | - | TGTGCCAGCAGCTTAGGAGGCGGCTATAGCAATCAGCCCCAGCATTTT | CASSLGGGYSNQPQHF
TRBJ2-7 | TRBV23-1 | - | TGCGCCAGCAGTCAATCGGAGGCGCCGTCTAACGAGCAGTACTTC | CASSQSEAPSNEQYF
TRBJ1-2 | TRBV5-1 | TRBD1 | TGCGCCAGCAGCTTTCAAGGGGGCGATGGCTACACCTTC | CASSFQGGDGYTF
TRBJ1-6 | TRBV11-2 | TRBD1 | TGTGCCAGCAGCCCAATAGCTTGGGACAGGGGTAATTCACCCCTCCACTTT | CASSPIAWDRGNSPLHF
TRBJ1-2 | TRBV27 | - | TGTGCCAGCAGCCCCCCCCGCGGGAACTATGGCTACACCTTC | CASSPPRGNYGYTF
TRBJ2-3 | TRBV11-2 | TRBD2 | TGTGCCAGCAGCTTACTACGCGGGAGGGCCCATTTCACGCAGTATTTT | CASSLLRGRAHFTQYF
TRBJ1-2 | TRBV6-4 | - | TGTACCAGCAGTGCCCAGGGAAACTATGGCTACACCTTC | CTSSAQGNYGYTF
TRBJ1-6 | TRBV6-5 | - | TGTGCCAGCAGTTACTCGGCAGGTGTGAATTCACCCCTCCACTTT | CASSYSAGVNSPLHF
TRBJ1-1 | TRBV27 | - | TGTGCCAGCAGTTACCGAGGCGCAGGGGCTTTCTTT | CASSYRGAGAFF
TRBJ2-3 | TRBV11-3 | TRBD2 | TGTGCCAGCAGCTTGGCCCGGGGGGGTAGCGGGATCACAGATACGCAGTATTTT | CASSLARGGSGITDTQYF
TRBJ2-5 | TRBV2 | TRBD2 | TGTGCCAGCCCAGCGGTAGCGGGAGCCCCAGAGACCCAGTACTTC | CASPAVAGAPETQYF
TRBJ2-7 | TRBV21-1 | - | TGTGCCAGCAGCAAACGTGTCAGGCAATCCTACGAGCAGTACTTC | CASSKRVRQSYEQYF